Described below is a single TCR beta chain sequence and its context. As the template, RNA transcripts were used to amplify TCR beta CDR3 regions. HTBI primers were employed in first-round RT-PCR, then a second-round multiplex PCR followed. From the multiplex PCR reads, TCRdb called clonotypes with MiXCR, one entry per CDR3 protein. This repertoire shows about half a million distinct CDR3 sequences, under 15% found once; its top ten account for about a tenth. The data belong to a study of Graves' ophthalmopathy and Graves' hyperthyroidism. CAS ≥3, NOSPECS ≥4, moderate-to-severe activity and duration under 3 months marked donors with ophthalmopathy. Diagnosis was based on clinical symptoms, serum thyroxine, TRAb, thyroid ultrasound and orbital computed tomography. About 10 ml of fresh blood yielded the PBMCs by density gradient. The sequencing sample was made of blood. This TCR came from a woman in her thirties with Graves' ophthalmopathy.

The CDR3 bases are TGTGCCACGGCCCGACAGGGGATAGGAGAGACCCAGTACTTC. Protein sequence: CATARQGIGETQYF. V usage is TRBV24-1 and J usage is TRBJ2-5; 8 bases are shared with TRBD1. The CDR3 length is 14 residues. The V gene's germline CDR1 is KGHDR and CDR2 SFDVKD. V shed 10 bases, J shed 4 bases, and the junction held 10 bases outside the gene matches.